This T cell receptor (beta chain) was captured in a study of cytotoxic CD8 clonotypes in ibrutinib-treated CLL. General study points: In comparison with age-matched healthy donors, baseline clonality was higher and tracked circulating CD8+ T-cell counts. Baseline levels were approached again at progression, after clonality had risen at ibrutinib response.

V shed 5 bases, J shed 0 bases, and the junction held 11 bases outside the gene matches. This CDR3 has 17 amino acids. CDR1 and CDR2 from the germline V gene are SGHTA and FQGNSA. Genomic DNA in a quantity of roughly 2 micrograms was derived from cryopreserved PBMCs for TCR beta libraries. Data came from immunoSEQ multiplex PCR; TCRdb stores just in-frame clones and leaves some out. Seen here are some 300,000 clones, roughly 79% observed once, and the top ten hold over 5%. Regarding this clone: Its antigen is not identified.

The chain employs TRBV7-2 and TRBJ2-3, with 7 bases identical to TRBD2. The TCR originated in a human donor with chronic lymphocytic leukemia. The sequencing used PBMCs, collected before ibrutinib treatment. This CDR3 is CASSPAASGYSTDTQYF. CDR3 nucleotides: TGTGCCAGCAGCCCCGCCGCTAGCGGATATAGCACAGATACGCAGTATTTT.